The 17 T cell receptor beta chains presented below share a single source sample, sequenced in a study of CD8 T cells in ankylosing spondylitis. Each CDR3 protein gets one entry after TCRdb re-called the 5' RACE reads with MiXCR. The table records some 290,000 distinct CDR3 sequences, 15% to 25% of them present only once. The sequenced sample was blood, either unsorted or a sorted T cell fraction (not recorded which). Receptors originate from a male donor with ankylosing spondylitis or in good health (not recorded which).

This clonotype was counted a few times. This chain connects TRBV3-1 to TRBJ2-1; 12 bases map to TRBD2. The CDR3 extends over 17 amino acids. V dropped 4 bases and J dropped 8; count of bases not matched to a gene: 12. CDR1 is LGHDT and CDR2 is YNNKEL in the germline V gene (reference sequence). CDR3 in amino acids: CASSPAGLAGSFHEQFF. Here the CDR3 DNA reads TGTGCCAGCAGCCCGGCCGGACTAGCGGGATCTTTCCATGAGCAGTTCTTC.

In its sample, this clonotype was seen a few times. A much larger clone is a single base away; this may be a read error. The CDR3 sequence: CASSEQANTGELFF. For the CDR3, the DNA is TGTGCCAGCAGTGAACAGGCGAACACCGGGGAGCTGTTTTTT. The chain has TRBV2 and TRBJ2-2; no clear D gene. The CDR3 consists of 14 residues. The germline gives CDR1 SNHLY, CDR2 FYNNEI. V was cut by 2 bases and J by 0 bases, with 4 bases left in between.

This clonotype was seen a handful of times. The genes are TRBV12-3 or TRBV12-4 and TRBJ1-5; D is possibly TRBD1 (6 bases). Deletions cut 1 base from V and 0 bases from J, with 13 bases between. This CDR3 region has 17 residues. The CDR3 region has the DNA TGTGCCAGCAGTTTAGGGGGGACACCTCATAGCAATCAGCCCCAGCATTTT. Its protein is CASSLGGTPHSNQPQHF.

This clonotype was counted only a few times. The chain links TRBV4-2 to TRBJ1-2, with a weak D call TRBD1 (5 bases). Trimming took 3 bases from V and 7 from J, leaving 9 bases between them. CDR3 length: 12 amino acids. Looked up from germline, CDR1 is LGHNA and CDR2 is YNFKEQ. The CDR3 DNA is TGTGCCAGCAGCCATGGGACCTCTGGCTACACCTTC. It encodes CASSHGTSGYTF.

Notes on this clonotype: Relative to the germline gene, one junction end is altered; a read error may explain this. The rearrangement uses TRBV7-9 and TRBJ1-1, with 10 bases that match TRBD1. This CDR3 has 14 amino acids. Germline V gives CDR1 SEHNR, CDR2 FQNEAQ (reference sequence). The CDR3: CASISTGGVTKAFF. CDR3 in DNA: TGTGCCAGCATTTCGACAGGGGGCGTCACTAAAGCTTTCTTT.

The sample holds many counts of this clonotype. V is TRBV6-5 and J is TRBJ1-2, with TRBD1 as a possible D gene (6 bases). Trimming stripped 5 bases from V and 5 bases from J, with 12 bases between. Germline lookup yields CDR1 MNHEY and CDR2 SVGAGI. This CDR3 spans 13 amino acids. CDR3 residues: CASSLDREYGYTF. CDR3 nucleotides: TGTGCCAGCAGTCTGGACAGAGAGTATGGCTACACCTTC.

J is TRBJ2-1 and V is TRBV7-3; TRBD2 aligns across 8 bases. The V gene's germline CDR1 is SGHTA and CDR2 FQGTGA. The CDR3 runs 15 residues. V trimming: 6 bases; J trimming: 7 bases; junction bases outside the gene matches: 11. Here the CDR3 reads CASSPNGASGNEQFF. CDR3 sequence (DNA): TGTGCCAGCAGTCCAAACGGGGCTAGCGGGAATGAGCAGTTCTTC. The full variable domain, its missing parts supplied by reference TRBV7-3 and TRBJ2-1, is GAGVSQTPSNKVTEKGKYVELRCDPISGHTALYWYRQSLGQGPEFLIYFQGTGAADDSGLPNDRFFAVRPEGSVSTLKIQRTERGDSAVYLCASSPNGASGNEQFFGPGTRLTVL.

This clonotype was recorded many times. CDR3 nucleotide sequence: TGCGCCAGCAGCCCCGGAGACAGGCCCGAACAGTACGTC. Residues: CASSPGDRPEQYV. The V call is TRBV5-1, the J call TRBJ2-7; tentative D call: TRBD1 (6 bases). Germline loops: CDR1 SGHRS, CDR2 YFSETQ. V was pared by 4 bases and J by 10 bases, with 18 bases between. The CDR3 is made up of 13 amino acids.

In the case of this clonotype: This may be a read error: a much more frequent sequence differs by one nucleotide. CDR3 residues: CSARDRRLVWQFF. The CDR3 bases are TGCAGTGCGCGGGACAGGCGATTGGTATGGCAGTTCTTC. The gene calls are TRBV20-1 and TRBJ2-1; 8 bases map to TRBD1. With V trimmed by 6 bases and J by 12 bases, 13 bases remained unmatched. The CDR3 is 13 amino acids. CDR1 and CDR2 (germline): DFQATT, SNEGSKA (reference sequence).

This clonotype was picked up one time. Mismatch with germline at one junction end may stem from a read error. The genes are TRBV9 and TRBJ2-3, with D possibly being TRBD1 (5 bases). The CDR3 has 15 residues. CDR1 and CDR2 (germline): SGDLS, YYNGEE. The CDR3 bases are TGTGGCAGCAGCCTTGGTCAGGGTGTCCCAGATACGCAGTATTTT. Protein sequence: CGSSLGQGVPDTQYF.

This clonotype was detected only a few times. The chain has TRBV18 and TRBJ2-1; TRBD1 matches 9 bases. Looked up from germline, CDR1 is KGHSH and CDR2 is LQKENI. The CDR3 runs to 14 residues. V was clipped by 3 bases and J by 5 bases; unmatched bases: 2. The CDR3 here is CASSPGTGNNEQFF. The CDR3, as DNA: TGTGCCAGCTCACCCGGGACAGGGAACAATGAGCAGTTCTTC.

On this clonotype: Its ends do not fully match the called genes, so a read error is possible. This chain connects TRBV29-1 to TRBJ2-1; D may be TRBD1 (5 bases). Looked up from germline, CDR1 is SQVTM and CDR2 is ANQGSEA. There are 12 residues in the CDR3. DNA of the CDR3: TGCAGCGTAGAAGGGGCCCACAATGAGCAGTTCTTC. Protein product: CSVEGAHNEQFF.

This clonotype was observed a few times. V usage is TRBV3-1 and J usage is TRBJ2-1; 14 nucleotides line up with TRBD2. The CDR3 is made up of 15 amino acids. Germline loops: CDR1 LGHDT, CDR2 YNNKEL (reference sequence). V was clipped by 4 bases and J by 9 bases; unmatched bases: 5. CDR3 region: CASSPGLAGVSEQFF. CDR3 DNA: TGTGCCAGCAGCCCGGGACTAGCGGGAGTTAGTGAGCAGTTCTTC.

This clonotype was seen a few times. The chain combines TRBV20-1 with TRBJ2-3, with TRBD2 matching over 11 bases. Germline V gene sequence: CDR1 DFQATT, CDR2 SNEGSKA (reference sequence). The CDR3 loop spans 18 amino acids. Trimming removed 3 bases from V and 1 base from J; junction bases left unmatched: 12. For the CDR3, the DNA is TGCAGTGCTAGGGACACTAGCGGGAGCCCTTACGGCACAGATACGCAGTATTTT. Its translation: CSARDTSGSPYGTDTQYF.

The CDR3 loop is CASSLSPSGNTGELFF. In DNA form, the CDR3 reads TGTGCCAGCAGCTTGTCTCCGTCGGGAAACACCGGGGAGCTGTTTTTT. The V call is TRBV7-3, the J call TRBJ2-2, with D perhaps matching TRBD2 (5 bases). The CDR3 length is 16 residues. V was clipped by 3 bases and J by 2 bases, with 13 bases between them. The germline gives CDR1 SGHTA, CDR2 FQGTGA.

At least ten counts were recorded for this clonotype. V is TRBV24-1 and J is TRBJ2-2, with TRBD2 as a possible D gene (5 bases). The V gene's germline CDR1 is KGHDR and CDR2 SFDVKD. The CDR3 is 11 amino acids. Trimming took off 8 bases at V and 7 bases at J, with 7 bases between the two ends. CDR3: CATMRDGELFF. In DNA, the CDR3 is TGTGCCACCATGAGGGACGGGGAGCTGTTTTTT.

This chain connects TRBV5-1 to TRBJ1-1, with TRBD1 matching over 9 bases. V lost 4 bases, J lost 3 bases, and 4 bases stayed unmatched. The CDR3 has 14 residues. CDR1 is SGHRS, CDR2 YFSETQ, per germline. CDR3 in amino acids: CASSTGGQDTEAFF. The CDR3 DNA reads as TGCGCCAGCAGCACAGGGGGCCAAGACACTGAAGCTTTCTTT.